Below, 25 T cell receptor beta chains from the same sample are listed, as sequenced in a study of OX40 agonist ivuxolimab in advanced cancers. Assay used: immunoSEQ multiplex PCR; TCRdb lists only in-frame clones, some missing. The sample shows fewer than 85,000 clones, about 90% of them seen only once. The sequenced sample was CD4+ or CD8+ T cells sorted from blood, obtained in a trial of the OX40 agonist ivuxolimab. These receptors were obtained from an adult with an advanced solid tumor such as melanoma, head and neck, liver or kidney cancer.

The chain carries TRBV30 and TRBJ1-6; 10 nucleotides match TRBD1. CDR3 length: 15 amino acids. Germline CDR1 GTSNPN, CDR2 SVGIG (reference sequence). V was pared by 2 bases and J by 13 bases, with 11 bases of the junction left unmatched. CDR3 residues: CAWSPFTGTGDPLHF. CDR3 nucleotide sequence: TGTGCCTGGAGTCCCTTCACCGGGACAGGGGATCCCCTCCACTTT.

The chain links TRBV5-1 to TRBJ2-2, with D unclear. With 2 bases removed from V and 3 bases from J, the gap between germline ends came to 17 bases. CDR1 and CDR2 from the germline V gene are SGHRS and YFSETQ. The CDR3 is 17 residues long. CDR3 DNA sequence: TGCGCCAGCAGCTTAGGCCCTTCAGGAATGTACACCGGGGAGCTGTTTTTT. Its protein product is CASSLGPSGMYTGELFF. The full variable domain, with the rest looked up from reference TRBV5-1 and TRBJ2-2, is KAGVTQTPRYLIKTRGQQVTLSCSPISGHRSVSWYQQTPGQGLQFLFEYFSETQRNKGNFPGRFSGRQFSNSRSEMNVSTLELGDSALYLCASSLGPSGMYTGELFFGEGSRLTVL.

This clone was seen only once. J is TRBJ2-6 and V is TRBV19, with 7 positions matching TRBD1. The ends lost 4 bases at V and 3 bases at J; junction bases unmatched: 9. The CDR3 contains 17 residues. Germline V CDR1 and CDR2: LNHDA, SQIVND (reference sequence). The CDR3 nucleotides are TGTGCCAGTAGTAATCCCGACAGGGCTGGTGGGGCCAACGTCCTGACTTTC. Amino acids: CASSNPDRAGGANVLTF.

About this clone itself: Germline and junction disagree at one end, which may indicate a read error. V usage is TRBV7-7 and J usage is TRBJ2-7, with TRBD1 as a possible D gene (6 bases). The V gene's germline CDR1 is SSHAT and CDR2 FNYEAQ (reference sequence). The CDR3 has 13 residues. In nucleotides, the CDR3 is TGTGCTAGCAGCCTAGACAGGAACTACGAGCAGTACTTC. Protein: CASSLDRNYEQYF.

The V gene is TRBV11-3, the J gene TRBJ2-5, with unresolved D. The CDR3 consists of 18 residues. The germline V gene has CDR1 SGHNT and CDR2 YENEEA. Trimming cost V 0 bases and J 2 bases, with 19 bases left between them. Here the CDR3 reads CASSLDGPGTPYQETQYF. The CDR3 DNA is TGTGCCAGCAGCTTAGATGGTCCCGGAACCCCCTATCAAGAGACCCAGTACTTC.

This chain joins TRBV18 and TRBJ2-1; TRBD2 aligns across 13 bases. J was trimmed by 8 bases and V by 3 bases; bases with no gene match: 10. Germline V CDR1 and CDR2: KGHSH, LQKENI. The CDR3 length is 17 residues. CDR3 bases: TGTGCCAGCTCACCTTTACAGGGGACTAGCGGGAAGGATGAGCAGTTCTTC. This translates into CASSPLQGTSGKDEQFF.

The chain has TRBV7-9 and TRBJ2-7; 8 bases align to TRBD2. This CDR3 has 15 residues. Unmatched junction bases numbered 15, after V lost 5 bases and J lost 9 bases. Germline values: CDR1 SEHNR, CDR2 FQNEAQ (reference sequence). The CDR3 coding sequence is TGTGCCAGCAGCCCGAGGGCTAGCGGGCGTTTGGGGCAGTACTTC. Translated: CASSPRASGRLGQYF.

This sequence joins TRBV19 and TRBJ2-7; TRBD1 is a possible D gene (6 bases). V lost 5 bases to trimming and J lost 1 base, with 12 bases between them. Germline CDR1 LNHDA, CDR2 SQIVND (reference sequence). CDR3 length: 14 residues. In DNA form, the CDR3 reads TGTGCCAGTAGTTCAGACAGGAGTTCCTACGAGCAGTACTTC. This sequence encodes CASSSDRSSYEQYF.

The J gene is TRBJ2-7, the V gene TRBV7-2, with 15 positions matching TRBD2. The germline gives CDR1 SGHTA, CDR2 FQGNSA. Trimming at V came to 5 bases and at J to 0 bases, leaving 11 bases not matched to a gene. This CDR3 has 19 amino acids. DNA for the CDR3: TGTGCCAGCAGCCCCCCTCCTGGACTAGCGGGAGGGTACTCCTACGAGCAGTACTTC. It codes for CASSPPPGLAGGYSYEQYF.

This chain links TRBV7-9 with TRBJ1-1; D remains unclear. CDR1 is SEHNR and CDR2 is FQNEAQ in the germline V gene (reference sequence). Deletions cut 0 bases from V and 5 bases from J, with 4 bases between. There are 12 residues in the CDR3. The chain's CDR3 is CASSLAGTEAFF. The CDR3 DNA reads TGTGCCAGCAGCTTAGCAGGGACTGAAGCTTTCTTT. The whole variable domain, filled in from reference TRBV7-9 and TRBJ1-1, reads DTGVSQNPRHKITKRGQNVTFRCDPISEHNRLYWYRQTLGQGPEFLTYFQNEAQLEKSRLLSDRFSAERPKGSFSTLEIQRTEQGDSAMYLCASSLAGTEAFFGQGTRLTVV.

CDR3 nucleotides: TGTGCCTGGAGTCGAAGGGGTCAACCGGCTTTCTATGGCTACACCTTC. Its protein is CAWSRRGQPAFYGYTF. The V call is TRBV30, the J call TRBJ1-2, with D possibly being TRBD1 (5 bases). Germline V lookup: CDR1 GTSNPN, CDR2 SVGIG (reference sequence). The V end lost 2 bases, the J end lost 4 bases, and 20 bases lay between the germline ends. The CDR3 consists of 16 residues.

The DNA of the CDR3 is TGTGCCAGAAGACAAAACCGGACTGATGGCTACACCTTC. Protein sequence: CARRQNRTDGYTF. This chain links TRBV19 with TRBJ1-2; no clear D. V shed 9 bases and J shed 6 bases, with 17 bases lying between them. CDR3 length: 13 amino acids. The germline V gene encodes CDR1 LNHDA and CDR2 SQIVND (reference sequence).

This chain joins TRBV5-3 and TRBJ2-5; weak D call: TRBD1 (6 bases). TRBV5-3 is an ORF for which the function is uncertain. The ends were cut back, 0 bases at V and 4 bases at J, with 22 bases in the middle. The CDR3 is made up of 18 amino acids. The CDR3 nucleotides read TGTGCCAGAAGCTTGGGGGCCCCCGGTGACAGGCGGGCAGAGACCCAGTACTTC. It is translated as CARSLGAPGDRRAETQYF.

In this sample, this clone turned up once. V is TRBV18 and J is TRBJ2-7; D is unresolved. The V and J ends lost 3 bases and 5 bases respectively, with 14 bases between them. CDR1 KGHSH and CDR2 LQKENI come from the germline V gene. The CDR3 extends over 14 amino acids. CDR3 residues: CASSPVRSAHEQYF. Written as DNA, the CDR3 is TGTGCCAGCTCACCGGTCCGGTCCGCTCACGAGCAGTACTTC. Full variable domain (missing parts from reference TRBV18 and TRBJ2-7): NAGVMQNPRHLVRRRGQEARLRCSPMKGHSHVYWYRQLPEEGLKFMVYLQKENIIDESGMPKERFSAEFPKEGPSILRIQQVVRGDSAAYFCASSPVRSAHEQYFGPGTRLTVT.

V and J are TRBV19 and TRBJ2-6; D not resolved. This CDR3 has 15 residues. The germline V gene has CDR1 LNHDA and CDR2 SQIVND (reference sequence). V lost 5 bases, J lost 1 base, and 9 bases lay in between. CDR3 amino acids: CASSWGRSGANVLTF. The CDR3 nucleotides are TGTGCCAGTAGTTGGGGTAGATCTGGGGCCAACGTCCTGACTTTC.

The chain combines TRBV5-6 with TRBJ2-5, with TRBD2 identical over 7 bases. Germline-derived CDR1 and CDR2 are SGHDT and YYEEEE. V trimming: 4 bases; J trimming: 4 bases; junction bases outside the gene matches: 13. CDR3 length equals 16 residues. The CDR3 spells CASSEINRGRLETQYF. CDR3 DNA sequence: TGTGCCAGCAGCGAAATCAACCGCGGGAGATTAGAGACCCAGTACTTC.

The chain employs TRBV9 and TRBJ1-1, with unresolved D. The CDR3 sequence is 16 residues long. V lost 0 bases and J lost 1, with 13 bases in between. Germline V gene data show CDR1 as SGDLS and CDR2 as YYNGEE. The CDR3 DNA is TGTGCCAGCAGCGTAGGGGTAGGGATGGGGAACACTGAAGCTTTCTTT. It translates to CASSVGVGMGNTEAFF.

The CDR3 region is CASSLWAGTDTQYF. The CDR3 DNA follows: TGTGCCAGCAGCTTATGGGCTGGCACAGATACGCAGTATTTT. The rearrangement links TRBV11-2 to TRBJ2-3; D gene ambiguous. V lost 2 bases, J lost 1 base, and 7 bases lay in between. This CDR3 region has 14 residues. Germline V gene sequence: CDR1 SGHAT, CDR2 FQNNGV.

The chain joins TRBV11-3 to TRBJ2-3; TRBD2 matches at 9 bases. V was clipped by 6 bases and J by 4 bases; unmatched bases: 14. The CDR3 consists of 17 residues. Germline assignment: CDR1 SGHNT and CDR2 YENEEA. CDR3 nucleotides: TGTGCCAGCAGTCCTTCTTGGGCGGGAGGGCGAGCAGATACGCAGTATTTT. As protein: CASSPSWAGGRADTQYF.

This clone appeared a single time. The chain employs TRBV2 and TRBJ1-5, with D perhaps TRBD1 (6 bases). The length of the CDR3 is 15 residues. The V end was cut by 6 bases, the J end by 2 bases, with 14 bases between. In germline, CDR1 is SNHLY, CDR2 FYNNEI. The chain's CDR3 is CASSPGAWGNQPQHF. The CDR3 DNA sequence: TGTGCCAGCAGCCCAGGGGCCTGGGGCAATCAGCCCCAGCATTTT. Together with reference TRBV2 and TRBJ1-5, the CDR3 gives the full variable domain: EPEVTQTPSHQVTQMGQEVILRCVPISNHLYFYWYRQILGQKVEFLVSFYNNEISEKSEIFDDQFSVERPDGSNFTLKIRSTKLEDSAMYFCASSPGAWGNQPQHFGDGTRLSIL.

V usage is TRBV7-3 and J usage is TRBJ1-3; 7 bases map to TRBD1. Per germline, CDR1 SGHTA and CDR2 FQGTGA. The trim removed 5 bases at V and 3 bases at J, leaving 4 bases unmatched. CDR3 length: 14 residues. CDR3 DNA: TGTGCCAGCAGCCCCGGGACAGTTGGAAACACCATATATTTT. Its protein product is CASSPGTVGNTIYF.

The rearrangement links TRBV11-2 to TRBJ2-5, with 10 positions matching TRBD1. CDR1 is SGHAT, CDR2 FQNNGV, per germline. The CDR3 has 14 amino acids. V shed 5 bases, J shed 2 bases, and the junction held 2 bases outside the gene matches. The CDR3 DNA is TGTGCCAGCAGCCGGACAGGGGGGCAAGAGACCCAGTACTTC. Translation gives CASSRTGGQETQYF.

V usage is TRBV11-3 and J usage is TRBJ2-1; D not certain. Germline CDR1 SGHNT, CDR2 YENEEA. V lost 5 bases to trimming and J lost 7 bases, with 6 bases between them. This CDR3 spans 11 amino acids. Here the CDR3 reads CASSRENEQFF. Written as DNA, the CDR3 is TGTGCCAGCAGCCGAGAAAATGAGCAGTTCTTC.

The CDR3 loop reads CASSLRGVAGANTQYF. The CDR3 nucleotides read TGTGCCAGCAGCCTCCGTGGGGTAGCGGGAGCAAATACGCAGTATTTT. The J gene is TRBJ2-3, the V gene TRBV11-3; 9 bases fit TRBD2. This CDR3 has 16 amino acids. CDR1 and CDR2 (germline): SGHNT, YENEEA. Germline trimming cut 5 bases from V and 7 bases from J; bases unmatched to any gene: 13.

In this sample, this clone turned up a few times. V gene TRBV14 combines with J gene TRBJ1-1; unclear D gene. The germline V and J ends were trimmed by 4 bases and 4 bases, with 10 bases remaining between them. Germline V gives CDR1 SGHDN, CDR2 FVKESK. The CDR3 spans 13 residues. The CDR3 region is CASSPDSTTEAFF. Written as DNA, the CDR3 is TGTGCCAGCAGCCCCGATTCAACCACTGAAGCTTTCTTT.